This TCR beta chain was sequenced for a study of shared clonotypes between healthy human individuals. Study-wide context: Donors were a couple of women and a few men aged 18 to 49. Overall study results and limits: In several donors, around 5% of naive CD4 clonotypes appeared in common.

The authors loaded 200 ng DNA, 25,000 to 30,000 T cell genomes, into sorted-subset replicate PCRs. Profiled with immunoSEQ multiplex PCR; TCRdb holds only in-frame clones, not every one. The table records 560,000 or so clones, around 96% of them present only once. Per germline, CDR1 LNHDA and CDR2 SQIVND (reference sequence). V lost 7 bases and J 5 bases, leaving 12 bases between the germline ends. This CDR3 contains 13 residues. A note on this clone: No antigen is known for it.

In the naive CD8 group, cells lacked CD45RO and were positively selected for CCR7, so terminally differentiated effector memory CD45RA+ cells were left out. There were only Caucasian adults among the donors, and all lived in Nashville, Tennessee. The sequence came from a woman aged 25-40 years in good health. The sample consisted of naive CD8+ T cells sorted from blood. This chain connects TRBV19 to TRBJ2-1, with a possible D match to TRBD2 (5 bases). The CDR3 protein is CASKEALDNEQFF. CDR3 coding DNA: TGTGCCAGTAAGGAGGCGCTGGACAATGAGCAGTTCTTC.